These 5 T cell receptor beta chains share one sample of origin, sequenced in a study of tumor-infiltrating lymphocytes in primary liver carcinoma (dated by TCRdb to about 2017). Sequencing was performed on an Illumina HiSeq 2500. Using a constant-region primer and ProtoScript II reverse transcriptase, TCRbeta-specific cDNA was reverse-transcribed from 500 to 650 ng total RNA. The TCRbeta libraries were prepared through three rounds of nested multiplex PCR following a slightly modified ARM-PCR procedure. The first two PCR rounds used multiplex TRBV1-TRBV30 forward primers with a Cbeta reverse primer, each for about 10 cycles. TCRdb's own reprocessing of the public reads used fastp at Q25 and MiXCR and kept productive beta chains. A single entry per CDR3 protein holds the most common genes and DNA from its merged rows. The sample table lists about 200,000 distinct CDR3 sequences, approximately 80% of them with a count of one. Jointly, the top ten make up roughly 18% of the sample.

Total RNA and DNA were co-extracted from roughly 20-30 mg of bulk tissue with the AllPrep DNA/RNA mini kit, without cell sorting. Sequenced input: tumor tissue from primary liver carcinoma. These receptor sequences come from a middle-aged man with primary liver carcinoma and hepatitis B virus infection.

This chain links TRBV6-1 with TRBJ2-2; possibly TRBD1 for D (6 bases). This CDR3 comprises 15 residues. CDR1 and CDR2 (germline): MNHNS, SASEGT. The CDR3 coding sequence is TGTGTCACAGGGTGGGACACTAATAACACCGGGGAGCTGTTTTTT. As protein: CVTGWDTNNTGELFF.

Concerning this clonotype: Here the CDR3 omits its conserved ending phenylalanine or tryptophan, so a read error is the likely source. CDR3 in amino acids: CASSQDNVGPVYGYTV. The CDR3 DNA reads as TGCGCCAGCAGCCAAGATAATGTTGGCCCGGTCTATGGTTACACCGTC. V and J are TRBV4-1 and TRBJ1-2; D not resolved. The germline CDR1 and CDR2 sequences are MGHRA and YSYEKL. This CDR3 region has 16 residues.

Notes on this clonotype: At one end, the junction sequence differs from germline, possibly due to a read error. The chain couples TRBV13 to TRBJ2-7, with 8 bases lining up with TRBD1. This CDR3 region has 14 residues. Per germline, CDR1 PRHDT and CDR2 FYEKMQ (reference sequence). CDR3 in amino acids: CASSPWTGCYEQYF. The CDR3 nucleotides are TGTGCCAGCAGCCCGTGGACAGGGTGCTACGAGCAGTATTTC.

A word on this clonotype: An end of the junction does not agree with germline; a read error may underlie this. The chain combines TRBV5-4 with TRBJ1-1, with D tentatively TRBD1 (5 bases). The CDR3 consists of 13 residues. Germline V gene lookup returns CDR1 SGHNT and CDR2 YYREEE (reference sequence). CDR3 coding DNA: TGTGCTAGCAGCTCAAGGGGAGGCACTGAAGCTTTCTTT. This codes for CASSSRGGTEAFF.

On this clonotype itself: One junction end disagrees with the germline gene, perhaps due to a read error. This chain connects TRBV4-1 to TRBJ2-2; D could derive from TRBD1 or TRBD2 (5 bases each). There are 14 residues in the CDR3. The germline V gene has CDR1 MGHRA and CDR2 YSYEKL. CDR3 in amino acids: CAISQLTLPGDLFF. The CDR3 DNA reads as TGCGCCATCAGCCAACTTACCCTCCCCGGGGACCTGTTTTTT.